This record covers a single T cell receptor (beta chain). The entry originates in a study of blood T cell repertoires in COVID-19. Background on the study: COVID-19 samples from acute and convalescent phases originated in the United States, Italy and Spain. T cells, B-cell-depleted T cells, or PBMCs supplied cDNA or gDNA.

The cohort comprised adults aged 18 to 89 years residing in approximately 25 US areas. For recovered donors of Cohort 3, there were two negative PCRs, clearance, or symptom resolution. Clones were read by immunoSEQ multiplex PCR, and TCRdb kept only the in-frame ones, dropping some. The sample lists about 250,000 clones, just over 85% occurring once. The CDR3 extends over 18 amino acids. With V trimmed by 2 bases and J by 5 bases, 11 bases remained unmatched. Germline CDR1 and CDR2: SEHNR and FQNEAQ (reference sequence). The chain employs TRBV7-9 and TRBJ2-2; TRBD2 agrees at 10 bases. This clonotype was obtained from a man aged 40-50 years who had recovered from COVID-19. The sample taken for sequencing was PBMCs or T cells enriched from blood (not recorded which). The CDR3 is CASSLPPAGGPRTGELFF. The CDR3 DNA reads as TGTGCCAGCAGCTTACCCCCAGCGGGAGGGCCACGAACCGGGGAGCTGTTTTTT.